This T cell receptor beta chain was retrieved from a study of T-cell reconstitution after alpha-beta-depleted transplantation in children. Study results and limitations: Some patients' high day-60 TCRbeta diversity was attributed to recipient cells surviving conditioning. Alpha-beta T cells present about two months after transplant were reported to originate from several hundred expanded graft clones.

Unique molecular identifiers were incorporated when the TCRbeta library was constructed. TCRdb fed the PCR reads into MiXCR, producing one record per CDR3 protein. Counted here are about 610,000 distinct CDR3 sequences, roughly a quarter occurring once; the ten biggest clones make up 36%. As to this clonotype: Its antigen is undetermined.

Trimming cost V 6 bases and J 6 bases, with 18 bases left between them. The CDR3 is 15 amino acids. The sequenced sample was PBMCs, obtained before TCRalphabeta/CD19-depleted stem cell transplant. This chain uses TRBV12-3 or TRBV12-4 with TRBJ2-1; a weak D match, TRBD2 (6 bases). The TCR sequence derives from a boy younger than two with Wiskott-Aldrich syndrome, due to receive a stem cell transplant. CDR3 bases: TGTGCCAGCAGCTACGTAGCGGCCACCCCCAATGAGCAGTTCTTC. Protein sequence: CASSYVAATPNEQFF.